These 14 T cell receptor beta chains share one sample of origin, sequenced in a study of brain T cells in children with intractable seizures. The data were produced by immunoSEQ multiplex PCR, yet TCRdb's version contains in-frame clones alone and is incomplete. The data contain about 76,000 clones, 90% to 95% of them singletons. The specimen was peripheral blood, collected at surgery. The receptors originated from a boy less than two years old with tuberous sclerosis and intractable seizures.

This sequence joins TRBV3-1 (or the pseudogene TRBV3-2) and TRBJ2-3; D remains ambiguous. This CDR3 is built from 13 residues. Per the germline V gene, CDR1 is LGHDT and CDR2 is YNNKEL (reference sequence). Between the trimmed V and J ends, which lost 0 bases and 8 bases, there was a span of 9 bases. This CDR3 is CASSQDGSSTQYF. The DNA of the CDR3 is TGTGCCAGCAGCCAAGATGGGTCCAGTACGCAGTATTTT.

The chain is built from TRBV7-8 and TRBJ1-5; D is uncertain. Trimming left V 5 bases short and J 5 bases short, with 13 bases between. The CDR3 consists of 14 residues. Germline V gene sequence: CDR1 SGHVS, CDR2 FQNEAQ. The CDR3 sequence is CASSTAGDYQPQHF. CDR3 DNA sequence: TGTGCCAGCAGCACCGCTGGGGATTATCAGCCCCAGCATTTT.

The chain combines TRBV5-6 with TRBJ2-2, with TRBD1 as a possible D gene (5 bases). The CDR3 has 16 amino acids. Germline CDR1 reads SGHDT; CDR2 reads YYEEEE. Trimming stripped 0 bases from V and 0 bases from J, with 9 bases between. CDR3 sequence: CASSLAGKANTGELFF. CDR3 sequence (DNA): TGTGCCAGCAGCTTGGCAGGGAAAGCGAACACCGGGGAGCTGTTTTTT. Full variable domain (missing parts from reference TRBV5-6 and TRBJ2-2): DAGVTQSPTHLIKTRGQQVTLRCSPKSGHDTVSWYQQALGQGPQFIFQYYEEEERQRGNFPDRFSGHQFPNYSSELNVNALLLGDSALYLCASSLAGKANTGELFFGEGSRLTVL.

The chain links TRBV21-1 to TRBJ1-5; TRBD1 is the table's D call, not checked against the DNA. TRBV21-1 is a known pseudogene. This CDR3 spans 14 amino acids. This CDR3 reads CASSFQGRDQPQHF. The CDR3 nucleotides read TGTGCCAGCAGCTTCCAGGGGCGAGATCAGCCCCAGCATTTT.

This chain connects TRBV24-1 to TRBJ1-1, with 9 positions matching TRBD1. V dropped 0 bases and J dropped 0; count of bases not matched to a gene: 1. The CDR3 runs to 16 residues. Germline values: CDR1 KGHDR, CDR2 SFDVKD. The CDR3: CATSDLGTGLNTEAFF. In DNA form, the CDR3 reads TGTGCCACCAGTGATTTGGGGACAGGGCTGAACACTGAAGCTTTCTTT.

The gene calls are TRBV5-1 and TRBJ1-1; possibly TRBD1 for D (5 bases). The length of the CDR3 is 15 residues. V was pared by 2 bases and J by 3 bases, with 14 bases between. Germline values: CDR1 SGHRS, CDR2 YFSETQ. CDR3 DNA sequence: TGCGCCAGCAGCTTTCGGGACGGCATGGACACTGAAGCTTTCTTT. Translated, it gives CASSFRDGMDTEAFF.

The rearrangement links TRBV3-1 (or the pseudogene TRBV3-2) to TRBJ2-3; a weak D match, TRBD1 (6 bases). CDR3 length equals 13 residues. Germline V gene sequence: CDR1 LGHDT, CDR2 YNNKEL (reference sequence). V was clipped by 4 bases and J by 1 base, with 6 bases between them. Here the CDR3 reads CASSRTGTDTQYF. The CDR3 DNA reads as TGTGCCAGCAGCCGGACAGGCACAGATACGCAGTATTTT.

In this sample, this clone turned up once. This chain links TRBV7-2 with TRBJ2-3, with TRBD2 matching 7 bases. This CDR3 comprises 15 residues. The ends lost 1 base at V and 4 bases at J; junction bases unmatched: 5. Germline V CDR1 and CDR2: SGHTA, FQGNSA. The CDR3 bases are TGTGCCAGCAGCTTAGTGGCGGGGGAGTCAGATACGCAGTATTTT. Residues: CASSLVAGESDTQYF.

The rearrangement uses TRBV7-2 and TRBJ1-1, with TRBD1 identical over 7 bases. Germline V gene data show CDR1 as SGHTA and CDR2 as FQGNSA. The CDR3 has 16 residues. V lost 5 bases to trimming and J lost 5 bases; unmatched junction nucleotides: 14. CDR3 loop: CASSGREGALKTEAFF. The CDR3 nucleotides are TGTGCCAGCAGCGGGCGGGAGGGGGCGCTTAAGACTGAAGCTTTCTTT.

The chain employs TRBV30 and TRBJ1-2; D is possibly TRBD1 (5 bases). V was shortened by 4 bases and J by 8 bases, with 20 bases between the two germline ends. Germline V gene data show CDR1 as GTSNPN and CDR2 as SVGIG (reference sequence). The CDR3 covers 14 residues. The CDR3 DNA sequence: TGTGCCTGGAACCTCGGGACCCTCCGGAGAGGCTACACCTTC. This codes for CAWNLGTLRRGYTF.

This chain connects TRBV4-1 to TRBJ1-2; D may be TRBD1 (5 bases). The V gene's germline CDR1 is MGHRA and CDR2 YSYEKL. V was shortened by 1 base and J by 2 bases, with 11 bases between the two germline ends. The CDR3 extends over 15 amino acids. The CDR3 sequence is CASSQVGTENYGYTF. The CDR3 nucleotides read TGCGCCAGCAGCCAAGTAGGGACGGAAAACTATGGCTACACCTTC.

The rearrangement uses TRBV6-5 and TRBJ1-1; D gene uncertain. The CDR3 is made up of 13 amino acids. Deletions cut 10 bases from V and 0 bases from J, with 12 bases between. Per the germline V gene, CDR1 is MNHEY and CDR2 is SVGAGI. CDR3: CATKLYMNTEAFF. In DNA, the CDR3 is TGTGCCACCAAACTCTATATGAACACTGAAGCTTTCTTT.

CDR3 loop: CASSYTGTEETQYF. CDR3 in DNA: TGTGCCAGCAGCTATACCGGGACAGAAGAGACCCAGTACTTC. J is TRBJ2-5 and V is TRBV7-9; 7 bases match TRBD1. Trimming took 4 bases from V and 3 from J; bases not matched to a gene: 5. Germline lookup yields CDR1 SEHNR and CDR2 FQNEAQ (reference sequence). This CDR3 has 14 residues.

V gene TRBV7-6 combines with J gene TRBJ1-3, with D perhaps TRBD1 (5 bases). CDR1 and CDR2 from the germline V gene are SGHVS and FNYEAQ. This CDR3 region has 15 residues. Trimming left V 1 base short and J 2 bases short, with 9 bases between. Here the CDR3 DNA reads TGTGCCAGCAGCTTAGGATCGGGGGCTGGAAACACCATATATTTT. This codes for CASSLGSGAGNTIYF. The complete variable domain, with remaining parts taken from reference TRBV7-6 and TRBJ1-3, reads GAGVSQSPRYKVTKRGQDVALRCDPISGHVSLYWYRQALGQGPEFLTYFNYEAQQDKSGLPNDRFSAERPEGSISTLTIQRTEQRDSAMYRCASSLGSGAGNTIYFGEGSWLTVV.